This T cell receptor beta chain was identified during a study of cytomegalovirus exposure and HLA in healthy donors. Across the whole study: The 120 or so validation repertoires were reported in a later analysis to have been generated on the same platform as the 500 to 700 first-cohort repertoires. Overall study results and limits: Within the 95 to 150 validation repertoires, first-cohort TCR clusters tended to co-occur, according to a later analysis. The investigators catalogued about 170 TCR beta chains as cytomegalovirus-associated.

Profiling relied on immunoSEQ multiplex PCR, and the TCRdb table lists in-frame clones only, not all of them. Seen here are 180,000 or so clones, approximately 89% observed once, and the top ten hold 6.5% to 7.5%. Of note for this clone: No antigen is known for it. Other nucleotide sequences in the sample specify the same CDR3.

The CDR3 runs to 13 residues. Germline CDR1 KGHSH, CDR2 LQKENI. V was cut by 2 bases and J by 2 bases, with 6 bases left in between. The donors were part of the roughly 120-subject validation cohort, which stood apart from the approximately 700-subject first cohort. The chain uses TRBV18 and TRBJ1-1; D not resolved. The sequence was collected from a young man in good health and CMV-seropositive. The sequenced sample consisted of PBMCs. The CDR3 is CASSPGRNTEAFF. The CDR3 nucleotides read TGTGCCAGCTCACCAGGGCGAAACACTGAAGCTTTCTTT.